This T cell receptor (beta chain) appears in the sequencing data of a study of CD8 T cells in ankylosing spondylitis. Points from the study as a whole: Made up of eight highly homologous variants, a TCR beta motif appeared characteristic of ankylosing spondylitis blood.

This CDR3 is 12 amino acids long. The germline V gene has CDR1 MDHEN and CDR2 SYDVKM. V dropped 8 bases and J dropped 4 bases, with 11 bases sitting between them. TCRdb ran MiXCR on the 5' RACE reads and lists one entry per CDR3 protein. This repertoire shows some 840,000 distinct CDR3 sequences, approximately 12% found once; its top ten account for roughly 0.51%. A word on this clonotype: The antigen is undetermined.

This sequence originates from a male donor with ankylosing spondylitis. The sequenced sample consisted of blood, either unsorted or a sorted T cell fraction (not recorded which). The chain combines TRBV28 with TRBJ1-2; D unresolved. The CDR3 DNA reads TGTGCCAGCGGGTTGGGATCCTATGGCTACACCTTC. Translating gives CASGLGSYGYTF.